This is a list of T cell receptor beta chains from one sample in a study of T cell responses to AZD1222 COVID-19 vaccine. Produced via immunoSEQ multiplex PCR; TCRdb's table is partial and in-frame only. Here the sample spans about 48,000 clones, about 86% being singletons. This sample comprised peripheral blood, obtained 28 days after the second AZD1222 dose. These receptors were collected from an adult who received the AZD1222 COVID-19 vaccine. Both conserved end residues are part of each CDR3. The D gene is left open where the match is weak. Size values are once, few and many counts, or a class for expanded clones, and some rows have none.

CDR3 protein: CASSMSGSIYNEQFF; CDR3 DNA: TGCGCCAGCAGCATGTCGGGGTCAATTTACAATGAGCAGTTCTTC; J gene: TRBJ2-1; D gene: .; clone size: .; V gene: TRBV4-1
CDR3 protein: CSAGRTATNEKLFF; CDR3 DNA: TGCAGCGCCGGGAGGACAGCAACTAATGAAAAACTGTTTTTT; J gene: TRBJ1-4; D gene: .; clone size: .; V gene: TRBV29-1
CDR3 protein: CASSIRSGMDYEQYF; CDR3 DNA: TGTGCCAGTAGTATACGGTCAGGGATGGACTACGAGCAGTACTTC; J gene: TRBJ2-7; D gene: .; clone size: few; V gene: TRBV19
CDR3 protein: CASSRDRDRGGQYF; CDR3 DNA: TGCGCCAGCAGCCGGGACCGGGACAGGGGTGGGCAGTACTTC; J gene: TRBJ2-7; D gene: TRBD1; clone size: once; V gene: TRBV4-1
CDR3 protein: CASSWDRGGETQYF; CDR3 DNA: TGTGCCAGCAGTTGGGACAGGGGGGGGGAGACCCAGTACTTC; J gene: TRBJ2-5; D gene: TRBD1; clone size: few; V gene: TRBV6-2/TRBV6-3
CDR3 protein: CASSLAGTSQQNEQFF; CDR3 DNA: TGTGCCAGCAGCTTGGCCGGGACTAGCCAACAAAATGAGCAGTTCTTC; J gene: TRBJ2-1; D gene: TRBD2; clone size: .; V gene: TRBV5-8
CDR3 protein: CASSLGLGGLETQYF; CDR3 DNA: TGTGCCAGCAGCTTAGGGCTGGGGGGCTTAGAGACCCAGTACTTC; J gene: TRBJ2-5; D gene: .; clone size: .; V gene: TRBV11-2
CDR3 protein: CASSNTRGSYNEQFF; CDR3 DNA: TGTGCCAGCTCAAACACAAGAGGGTCCTACAATGAGCAGTTCTTC; J gene: TRBJ2-1; D gene: .; clone size: .; V gene: TRBV18
CDR3 protein: CASSPGRGRETQYF; CDR3 DNA: TGTGCCAGCTCACCGGGGAGGGGACGAGAGACACAGTACTTC; J gene: TRBJ2-5; D gene: TRBD2; clone size: .; V gene: TRBV18
CDR3 protein: CASSPLRTSGSNEQYF; CDR3 DNA: TGTGCCAGCAGTCCTCTTCGGACTAGCGGGAGCAACGAGCAGTACTTC; J gene: TRBJ2-7; D gene: TRBD2; clone size: few; V gene: TRBV27
CDR3 protein: CASSLGTGAYEQYF; CDR3 DNA: TGTGCCAGCAGCCTTGGGACAGGGGCCTACGAGCAGTACTTC; J gene: TRBJ2-7; D gene: TRBD1; clone size: .; V gene: TRBV27
CDR3 protein: CASSPGGATNEKLFF; CDR3 DNA: TGTGCCAGCAGTCCCGGAGGGGCAACTAATGAAAAACTGTTTTTT; J gene: TRBJ1-4; D gene: .; clone size: few; V gene: TRBV28
CDR3 protein: CASSVQGGETQYF; CDR3 DNA: TGTGCCAGCAGCGTACAGGGGGGAGAGACCCAGTACTTC; J gene: TRBJ2-5; D gene: .; clone size: .; V gene: TRBV9
CDR3 protein: CASTPRLAGNIYEQYF; CDR3 DNA: TGTGCCAGCACCCCCAGACTAGCGGGAAATATCTACGAGCAGTACTTC; J gene: TRBJ2-7; D gene: TRBD2; clone size: few; V gene: TRBV11-2
CDR3 protein: CASSPSQGSYNEQFF; CDR3 DNA: TGTGCCAGCAGCCCTTCCCAGGGCTCCTACAATGAGCAGTTCTTC; J gene: TRBJ2-1; D gene: .; clone size: .; V gene: TRBV7-3
CDR3 protein: CASSLIKSGTEAFF; CDR3 DNA: TGTGCCAGCAGCTTAATCAAAAGCGGAACTGAAGCTTTCTTT; J gene: TRBJ1-1; D gene: .; clone size: .; V gene: TRBV7-9
CDR3 protein: CASSLLQGHQPQHF; CDR3 DNA: TGTGCCAGCAGCTTGTTACAGGGCCATCAGCCCCAGCATTTT; J gene: TRBJ1-5; D gene: .; clone size: .; V gene: TRBV5-5
CDR3 protein: CASSWVHENNEQFF; CDR3 DNA: TGTGCCAGTAGTTGGGTCCACGAAAACAATGAGCAGTTCTTC; J gene: TRBJ2-1; D gene: .; clone size: .; V gene: TRBV19
CDR3 protein: CASSLETSGNYGYTF; CDR3 DNA: TGTGCCAGCAGCTTAGAAACCAGTGGGAACTATGGCTACACCTTC; J gene: TRBJ1-2; D gene: .; clone size: .; V gene: TRBV7-2
CDR3 protein: CASSSPGGRGLGEQFF; CDR3 DNA: TGTGCCAGCAGTTCGCCGGGCGGGAGGGGCTTAGGTGAGCAGTTCTTC; J gene: TRBJ2-1; D gene: TRBD2; clone size: .; V gene: TRBV6-5
CDR3 protein: CAWRRVNSPLHF; CDR3 DNA: TGTGCCTGGAGAAGGGTAAATTCACCCCTCCACTTT; J gene: TRBJ1-6; D gene: .; clone size: .; V gene: TRBV30
CDR3 protein: CASSLMGLAGAYLQETQYF; CDR3 DNA: TGTGCCAGCAGCTTAATGGGACTAGCGGGGGCGTACCTCCAAGAGACCCAGTACTTC; J gene: TRBJ2-5; D gene: TRBD2; clone size: .; V gene: TRBV7-3
CDR3 protein: CASSPGWNEQFF; CDR3 DNA: TGTGCCAGCAGCCCTGGGTGGAATGAGCAGTTCTTC; J gene: TRBJ2-1; D gene: .; clone size: .; V gene: TRBV9
CDR3 protein: CASSFGTPGEETQYF; CDR3 DNA: TGCGCCAGCAGCTTCGGGACCCCGGGGGAGGAGACCCAGTACTTC; J gene: TRBJ2-5; D gene: .; clone size: .; V gene: TRBV10-1
CDR3 protein: CASSPLLGQEDTEAFF; CDR3 DNA: TGTGCCAGCTCACCACTGTTGGGACAGGAAGACACTGAAGCTTTCTTT; J gene: TRBJ1-1; D gene: TRBD1; clone size: .; V gene: TRBV18
CDR3 protein: CASSRRSPDEQYF; CDR3 DNA: TGTGCCAGCAGCCGCCGGTCGCCGGACGAGCAGTACTTC; J gene: TRBJ2-7; D gene: .; clone size: .; V gene: TRBV7-8
CDR3 protein: CASSESPGAYGYTF; CDR3 DNA: TGCGCCAGCAGTGAGTCGCCAGGGGCCTATGGCTACACCTTC; J gene: TRBJ1-2; D gene: .; clone size: .; V gene: TRBV10-2
CDR3 protein: CASSTGGYEQYF; CDR3 DNA: TGTGCCAGTAGTACAGGGGGCTACGAGCAGTACTTC; J gene: TRBJ2-7; D gene: TRBD1; clone size: .; V gene: TRBV19
CDR3 protein: CASSLALAKNIQYF; CDR3 DNA: TGCGCCAGCAGCTTGGCTCTAGCCAAAAACATTCAGTACTTC; J gene: TRBJ2-4; D gene: .; clone size: .; V gene: TRBV5-1
CDR3 protein: CATSDSGRTGVDEQYF; CDR3 DNA: TGTGCCACCAGTGATAGCGGGAGGACTGGGGTGGACGAGCAGTACTTC; J gene: TRBJ2-7; D gene: TRBD2; clone size: once; V gene: TRBV24-1
CDR3 protein: CASKQGEATDTQYF; CDR3 DNA: TGTGCCAGCAAACAGGGGGAAGCCACAGATACGCAGTATTTT; J gene: TRBJ2-3; D gene: TRBD1; clone size: .; V gene: TRBV6-5
CDR3 protein: CASSLRQGSTQETQYF; CDR3 DNA: TGTGCCAGCAGCTTAAGACAGGGCTCGACCCAAGAGACCCAGTACTTC; J gene: TRBJ2-5; D gene: TRBD1; clone size: .; V gene: TRBV7-2
CDR3 protein: CASSVGPVQETQYF; CDR3 DNA: TGTGCCAGCAGCGTAGGGCCAGTCCAAGAGACCCAGTACTTC; J gene: TRBJ2-5; D gene: .; clone size: few; V gene: TRBV9
CDR3 protein: CASSLSGGHTQYF; CDR3 DNA: TGTGCCAGCAGTCTTAGTGGTGGCCATACGCAGTATTTT; J gene: TRBJ2-3; D gene: .; clone size: .; V gene: TRBV28
CDR3 protein: CASRGIAAEQYF; CDR3 DNA: TGTGCCAGCAGGGGGATAGCGGCAGAGCAGTACTTC; J gene: TRBJ2-7; D gene: .; clone size: once; V gene: TRBV2
CDR3 protein: CASSYLEYEQYF; CDR3 DNA: TGTGCCAGCAGTTATCTAGAATACGAGCAGTACTTC; J gene: TRBJ2-7; D gene: .; clone size: .; V gene: TRBV28
CDR3 protein: CASSIQGASGNTIYF; CDR3 DNA: TGTGCCAGTAGTATACAGGGGGCGTCTGGAAACACCATATATTTT; J gene: TRBJ1-3; D gene: TRBD1; clone size: .; V gene: TRBV19
CDR3 protein: CASGAPDRTSEAFF; CDR3 DNA: TGTGCCAGCGGAGCTCCGGACAGGACTTCTGAAGCTTTCTTT; J gene: TRBJ1-1; D gene: TRBD1; clone size: once; V gene: TRBV5-8
CDR3 protein: CASSANEKLFF; CDR3 DNA: TGTGCCAGCAGCGCAAATGAAAAACTGTTTTTT; J gene: TRBJ1-4; D gene: .; clone size: .; V gene: TRBV28
CDR3 protein: CASSYSNRGDTEAFF; CDR3 DNA: TGTGCCAGCAGTTACTCGAACAGGGGGGACACTGAAGCTTTCTTT; J gene: TRBJ1-1; D gene: TRBD1; clone size: few; V gene: TRBV6-5
CDR3 protein: CASSLRDTQYF; CDR3 DNA: TGTGCCAGCAGTTTGAGGGATACGCAGTATTTT; J gene: TRBJ2-3; D gene: .; clone size: .; V gene: TRBV6-5
CDR3 protein: CASSLAFGGTDTQYF; CDR3 DNA: TGTGCCAGCAGCTTAGCGTTTGGGGGCACAGATACGCAGTATTTT; J gene: TRBJ2-3; D gene: .; clone size: once; V gene: TRBV7-9
CDR3 protein: CASSEGLTTGEQYF; CDR3 DNA: TGTGCCAGCAGTGAAGGACTAACCACGGGCGAGCAGTACTTC; J gene: TRBJ2-7; D gene: .; clone size: .; V gene: TRBV7-8
CDR3 protein: CASSVSGSAVGTQYF; CDR3 DNA: TGCGCCAGCAGCGTTAGCGGGAGCGCGGTCGGTACGCAGTATTTT; J gene: TRBJ2-3; D gene: TRBD2; clone size: .; V gene: TRBV5-1